This T cell receptor beta chain was identified in a study of T cell responses to AZD1222 COVID-19 vaccine. Trimming took off 6 bases at V and 0 bases at J, with 11 bases between the two ends. The V gene's germline CDR1 is LGHDT and CDR2 YNNKEL (reference sequence). CDR3 size: 14 residues. Comment on this clone: The antigen is not known.

The study, taken as a whole, reports: Targets within unmutated variant regions were reportedly found for nearly half of spike-specific TCRs. Clonal diversity may have been underestimated in mostly white British donors. Across spike, vaccine-associated CD4 TCRs were found, dominant at 160-218 and 743-854. Repertoire sampling happened only post peak T cell response.

Profiling relied on immunoSEQ multiplex PCR, and the TCRdb table lists in-frame clones only, not all of them. Among around 150,000 clones listed, about 90% were seen once. The sample in question was peripheral blood, obtained 28 days after the second dose of the MenACWY control vaccine. The rearrangement joins TRBV3-1 (or the pseudogene TRBV3-2) to TRBJ1-1; D gene uncertain. This sequence was found in an adult who received the MenACWY meningococcal vaccine as a control. DNA for the CDR3: TGTGCCAGCAGGCCCGCGGGGATGAACACTGAAGCTTTCTTT. Translating gives CASRPAGMNTEAFF.